The sequence of this T cell receptor beta chain was determined in a study of neurological immune-mediated disorders. With regard to this clonotype: Its specificity is not known.

Germline V CDR1 and CDR2: SGHAT, FQNNGV. With 4 bases clipped from V and 5 bases from J, the junction kept 11 bases outside the gene matches. The CDR3 is 17 amino acids. The output of every sequencing run exceeded 190 million TCR-beta sequences, derived from 15-18 subjects. TCRdb fed the 5' RACE reads into MiXCR, producing one record per CDR3 protein. In the table there are 15,000 to 20,000 distinct CDR3 sequences, about 20% of which are singletons. Healthy control samples came from blood bank volunteers in Maryland, USA. Study conclusions and caveats: Subjects shared no identical expanded-clone CDR3 amino acid sequences, suggesting private TCR-beta repertoires in all groups.

The origin of this receptor is a man between 45 and 60 years old in good health. This chain joins TRBV11-2 and TRBJ2-5; 12 positions match TRBD2. Sequencing used PBMCs. This CDR3 is CASSSLGLAGPGETQYF. In nucleotides, the CDR3 is TGTGCCAGCAGCTCTCTCGGACTAGCGGGACCGGGGGAGACCCAGTACTTC. The variable domain in full, with the rest retrieved from reference TRBV11-2 and TRBJ2-5, is EAGVAQSPRYKIIEKRQSVAFWCNPISGHATLYWYQQILGQGPKLLIQFQNNGVVDDSQLPKDRFSAERLKGVDSTLKIQPAKLEDSAVYLCASSSLGLAGPGETQYFGPGTRLLVL.